This T cell receptor (beta chain) was profiled in a study of identical twins. Details on this clonotype: The antigen is not known.

This CDR3 has 14 amino acids. Germline values: CDR1 MNHNS, CDR2 SASEGT. J lost 0 bases, V lost 7 bases, and 2 bases had no gene match. Study results and caveats: Alpha sequences that were out-of-frame and twin-shared showed an excess of low generation probability.

TCRdb called the 5' RACE reads again in MiXCR, with one record for every CDR3 protein. The profile shows roughly 190,000 distinct CDR3 sequences, around a sixth of them singletons. These data also formed part of another study, on T cells expressing NK-cell markers.

Sequenced: CD8+ T cells sorted from blood. The receptor was derived from a woman in her late teens or twenties in good health. This rearrangement joins TRBV6-1 to TRBJ2-1; TRBD2 aligns across 8 bases. The CDR3 coding sequence is TGTGCCAGCACCAGCGGGGGCTCCTACAATGAGCAGTTCTTC. Residues: CASTSGGSYNEQFF.